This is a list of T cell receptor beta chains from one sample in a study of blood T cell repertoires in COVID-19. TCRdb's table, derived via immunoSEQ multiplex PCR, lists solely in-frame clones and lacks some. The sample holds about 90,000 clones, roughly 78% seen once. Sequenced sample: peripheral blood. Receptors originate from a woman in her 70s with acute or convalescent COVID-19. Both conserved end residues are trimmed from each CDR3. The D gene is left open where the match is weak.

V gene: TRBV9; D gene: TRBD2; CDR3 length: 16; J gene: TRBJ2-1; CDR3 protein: ASSASVAGAILIDEQF
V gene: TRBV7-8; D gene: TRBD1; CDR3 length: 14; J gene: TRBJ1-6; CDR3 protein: ASSPPGTGYNSPLH
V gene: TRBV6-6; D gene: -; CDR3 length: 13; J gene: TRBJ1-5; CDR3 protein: ASRRDTGTNQPQH
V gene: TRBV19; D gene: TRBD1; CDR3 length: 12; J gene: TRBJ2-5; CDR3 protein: ASSFGTGQETQY
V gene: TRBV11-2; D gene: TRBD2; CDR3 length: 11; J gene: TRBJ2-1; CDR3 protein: ASSLVLFSGIF
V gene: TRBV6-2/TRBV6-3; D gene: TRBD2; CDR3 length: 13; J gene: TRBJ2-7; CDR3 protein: ASSILSGGAYEQY
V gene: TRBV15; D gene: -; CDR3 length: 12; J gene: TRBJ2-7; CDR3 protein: ATSRGGQFYEQY
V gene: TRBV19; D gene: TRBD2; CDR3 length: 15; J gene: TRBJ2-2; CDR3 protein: ASSTSSSGRLGGELF
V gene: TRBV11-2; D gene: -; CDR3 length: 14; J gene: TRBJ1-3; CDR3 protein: ASSSGLRSSGNTIY
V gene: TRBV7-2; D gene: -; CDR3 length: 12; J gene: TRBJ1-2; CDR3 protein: ASSLRSGHYGYT
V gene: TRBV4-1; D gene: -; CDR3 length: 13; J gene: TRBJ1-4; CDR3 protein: ASSPPYATNEKLF
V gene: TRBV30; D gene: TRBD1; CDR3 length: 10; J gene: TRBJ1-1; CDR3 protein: AWTGQGAGAF
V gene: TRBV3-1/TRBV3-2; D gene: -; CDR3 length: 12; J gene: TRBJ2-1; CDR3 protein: ASSQDLAHNEQF
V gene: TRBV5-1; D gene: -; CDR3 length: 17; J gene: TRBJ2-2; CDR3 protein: ASSLRGPGLAANTGELF
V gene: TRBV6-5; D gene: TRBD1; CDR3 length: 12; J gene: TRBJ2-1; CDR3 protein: ASSSRDSYNEQF
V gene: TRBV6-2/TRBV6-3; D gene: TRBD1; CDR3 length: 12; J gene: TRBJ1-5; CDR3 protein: ASSFTGDNQPQH
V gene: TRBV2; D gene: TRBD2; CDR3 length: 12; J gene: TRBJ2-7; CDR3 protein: ASSGLAGSFEQY
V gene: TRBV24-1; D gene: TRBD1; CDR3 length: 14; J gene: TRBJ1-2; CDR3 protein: ATSDSGPTGDYGYT
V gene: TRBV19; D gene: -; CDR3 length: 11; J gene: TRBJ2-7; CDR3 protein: ASRGLLSYEQY
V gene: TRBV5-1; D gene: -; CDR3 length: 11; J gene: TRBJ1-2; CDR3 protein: ASRQGQLYGYT
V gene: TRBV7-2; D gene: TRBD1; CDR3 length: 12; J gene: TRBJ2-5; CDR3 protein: ASSPSRGRETQY
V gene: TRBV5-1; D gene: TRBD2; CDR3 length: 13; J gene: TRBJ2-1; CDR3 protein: ASSYGLAGGGEQF
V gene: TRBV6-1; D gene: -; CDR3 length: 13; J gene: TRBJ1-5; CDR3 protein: ASSDGRPINQPQH
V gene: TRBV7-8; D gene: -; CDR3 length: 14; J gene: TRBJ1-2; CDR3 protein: ASSPLSPGWDYGYT
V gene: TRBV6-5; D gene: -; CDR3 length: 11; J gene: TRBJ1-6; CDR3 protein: ASSPGVNSPLH
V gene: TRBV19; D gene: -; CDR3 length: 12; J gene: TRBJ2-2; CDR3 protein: ASSISVSPGELF
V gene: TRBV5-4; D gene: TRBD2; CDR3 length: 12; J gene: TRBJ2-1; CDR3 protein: ASSLTSGGSEQF
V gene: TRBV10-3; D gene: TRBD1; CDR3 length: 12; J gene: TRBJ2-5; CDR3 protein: AIRDRANQETQY
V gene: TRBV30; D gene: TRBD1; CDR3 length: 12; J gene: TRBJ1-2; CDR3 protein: AWSVRGGQYGYT
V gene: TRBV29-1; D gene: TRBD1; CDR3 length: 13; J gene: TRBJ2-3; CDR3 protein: SVEDTDRGSGTQY
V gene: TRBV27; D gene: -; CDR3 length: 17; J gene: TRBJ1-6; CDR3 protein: ASSLIRKSAYSYNSPLH
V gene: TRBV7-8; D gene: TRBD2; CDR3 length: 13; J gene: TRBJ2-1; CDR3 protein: ASSKLAGAPGEQF
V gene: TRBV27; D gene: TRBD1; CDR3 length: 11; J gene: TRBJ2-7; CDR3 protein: ASTLRQGGEQY
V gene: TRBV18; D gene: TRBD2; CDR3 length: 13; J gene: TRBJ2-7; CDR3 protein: ASSPGAGGTYEQY
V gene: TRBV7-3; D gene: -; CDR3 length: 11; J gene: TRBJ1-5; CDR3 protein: ASSSGYNQPQH
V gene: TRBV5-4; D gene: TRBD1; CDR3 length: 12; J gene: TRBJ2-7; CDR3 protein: ASSFDRVGYEQY
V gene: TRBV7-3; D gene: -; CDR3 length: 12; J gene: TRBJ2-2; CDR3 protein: ASSPWGDTGELF
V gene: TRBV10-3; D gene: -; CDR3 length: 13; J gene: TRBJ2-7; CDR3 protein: AIRPGLSSSYEQY
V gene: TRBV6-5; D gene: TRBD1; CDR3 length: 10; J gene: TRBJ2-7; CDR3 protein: ATRDRVNEQY
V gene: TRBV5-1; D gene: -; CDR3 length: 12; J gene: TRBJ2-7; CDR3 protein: ASRGAGTTYEQY
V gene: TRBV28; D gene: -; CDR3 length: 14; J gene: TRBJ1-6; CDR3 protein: ASSLAGNKFNSPLH
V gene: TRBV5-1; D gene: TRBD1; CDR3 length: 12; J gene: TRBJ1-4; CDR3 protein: ASSGGTGREKLF
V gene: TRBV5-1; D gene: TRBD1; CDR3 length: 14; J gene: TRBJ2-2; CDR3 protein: ASSLGGQGYTGELF
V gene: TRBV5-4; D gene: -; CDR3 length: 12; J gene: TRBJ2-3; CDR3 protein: ASSLINQADTQY
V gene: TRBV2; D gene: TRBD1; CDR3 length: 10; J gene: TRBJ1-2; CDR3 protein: ATGQGHGGYT
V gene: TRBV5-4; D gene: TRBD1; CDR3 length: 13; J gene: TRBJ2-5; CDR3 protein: ASSLPGQLQETQY
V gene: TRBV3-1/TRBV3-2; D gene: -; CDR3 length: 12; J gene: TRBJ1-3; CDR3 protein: ASSQVVSGNTIY
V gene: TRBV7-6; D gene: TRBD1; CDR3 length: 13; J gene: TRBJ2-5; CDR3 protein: ASSLGGQGQETQY
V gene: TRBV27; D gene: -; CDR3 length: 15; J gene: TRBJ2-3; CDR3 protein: ASSSPPGLGPTDTQY
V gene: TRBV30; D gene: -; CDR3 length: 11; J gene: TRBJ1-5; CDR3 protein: AWSVHGRGPQH